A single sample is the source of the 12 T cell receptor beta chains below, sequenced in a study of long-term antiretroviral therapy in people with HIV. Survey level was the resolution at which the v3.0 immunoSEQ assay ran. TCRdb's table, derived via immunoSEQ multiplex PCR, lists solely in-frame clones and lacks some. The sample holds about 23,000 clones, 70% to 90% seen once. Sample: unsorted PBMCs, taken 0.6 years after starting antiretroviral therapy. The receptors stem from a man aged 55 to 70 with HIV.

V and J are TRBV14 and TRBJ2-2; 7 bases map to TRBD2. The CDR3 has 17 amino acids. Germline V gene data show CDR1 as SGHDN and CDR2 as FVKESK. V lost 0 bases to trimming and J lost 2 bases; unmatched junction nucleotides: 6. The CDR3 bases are TGTGCCAGCAGCCAAGATCAAGCGGGGCTAAACACCGGGGAGCTGTTTTTT. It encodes CASSQDQAGLNTGELFF.

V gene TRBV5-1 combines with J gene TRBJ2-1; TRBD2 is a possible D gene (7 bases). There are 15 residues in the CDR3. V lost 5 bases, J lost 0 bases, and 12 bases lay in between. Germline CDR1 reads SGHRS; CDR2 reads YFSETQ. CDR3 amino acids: CASSGGGGSYNEQFF. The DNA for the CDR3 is TGCGCCAGCAGTGGGGGGGGCGGCTCCTACAATGAGCAGTTCTTC.

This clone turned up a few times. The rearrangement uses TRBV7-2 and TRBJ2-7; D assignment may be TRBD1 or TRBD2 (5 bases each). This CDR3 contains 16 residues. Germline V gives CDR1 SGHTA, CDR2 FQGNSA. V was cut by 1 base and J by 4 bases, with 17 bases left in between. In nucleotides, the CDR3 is TGTGCCAGCAGCTTAGTAGGTGGGGGACGGGTGTACGAGCAGTACTTC. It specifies CASSLVGGGRVYEQYF.

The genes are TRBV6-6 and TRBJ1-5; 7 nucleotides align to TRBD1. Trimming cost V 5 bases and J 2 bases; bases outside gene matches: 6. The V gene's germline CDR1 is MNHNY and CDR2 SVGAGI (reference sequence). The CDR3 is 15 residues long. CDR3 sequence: CASSQTGIGNQPQHF. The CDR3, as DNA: TGTGCCAGCAGTCAGACAGGGATCGGCAATCAGCCCCAGCATTTT.

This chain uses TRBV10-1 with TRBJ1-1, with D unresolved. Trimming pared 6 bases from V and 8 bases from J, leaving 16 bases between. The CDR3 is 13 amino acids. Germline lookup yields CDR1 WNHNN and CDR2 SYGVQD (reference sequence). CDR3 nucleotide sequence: TGCGCCAGCAGCCCTTCGACGGTTGGGGAAGCTTTCTTT. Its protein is CASSPSTVGEAFF.

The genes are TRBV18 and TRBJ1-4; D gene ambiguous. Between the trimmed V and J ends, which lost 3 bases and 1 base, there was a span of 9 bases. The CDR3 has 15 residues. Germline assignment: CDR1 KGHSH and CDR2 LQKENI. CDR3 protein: CASSPREGTNEKLFF. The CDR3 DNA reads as TGTGCCAGCTCACCGCGGGAGGGAACTAATGAAAAACTGTTTTTT.

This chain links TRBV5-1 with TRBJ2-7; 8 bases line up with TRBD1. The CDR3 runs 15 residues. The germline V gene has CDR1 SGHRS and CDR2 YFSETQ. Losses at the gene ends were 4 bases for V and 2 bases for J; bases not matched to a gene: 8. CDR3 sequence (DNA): TGCGCCAGCAGCGGGGGGACAGGTAGTACCTACGAGCAGTACTTC. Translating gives CASSGGTGSTYEQYF. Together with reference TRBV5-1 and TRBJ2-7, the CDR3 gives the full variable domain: KAGVTQTPRYLIKTRGQQVTLSCSPISGHRSVSWYQQTPGQGLQFLFEYFSETQRNKGNFPGRFSGRQFSNSRSEMNVSTLELGDSALYLCASSGGTGSTYEQYFGPGTRLTVT.

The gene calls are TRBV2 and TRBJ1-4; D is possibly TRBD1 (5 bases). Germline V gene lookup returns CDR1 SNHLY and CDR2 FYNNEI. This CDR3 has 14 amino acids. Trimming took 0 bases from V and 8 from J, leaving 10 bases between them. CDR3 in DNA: TGTGCCAGCAGTGAAGCTGGGGGGGGAGAAAAACTGTTTTTT. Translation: CASSEAGGGEKLFF.

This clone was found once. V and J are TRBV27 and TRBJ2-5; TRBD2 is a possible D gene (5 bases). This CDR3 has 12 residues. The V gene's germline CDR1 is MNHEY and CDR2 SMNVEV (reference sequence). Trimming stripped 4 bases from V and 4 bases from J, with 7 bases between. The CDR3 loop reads CASSSAGETQYF. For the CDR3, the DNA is TGTGCCAGCAGTTCGGCGGGAGAGACCCAGTACTTC.

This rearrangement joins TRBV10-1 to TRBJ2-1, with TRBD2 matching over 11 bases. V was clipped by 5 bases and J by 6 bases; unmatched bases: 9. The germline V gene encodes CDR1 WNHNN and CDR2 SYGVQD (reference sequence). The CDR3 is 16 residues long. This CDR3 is CASSSLLAGAPNEQFF. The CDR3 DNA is TGCGCCAGCAGTTCCTTACTAGCGGGGGCCCCCAATGAGCAGTTCTTC.

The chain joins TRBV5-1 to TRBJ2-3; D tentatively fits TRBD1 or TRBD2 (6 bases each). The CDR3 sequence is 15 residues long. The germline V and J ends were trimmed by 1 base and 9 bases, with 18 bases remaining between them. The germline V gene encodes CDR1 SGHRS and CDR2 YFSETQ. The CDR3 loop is CASSLSASGGQTQYF. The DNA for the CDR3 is TGCGCCAGCAGCTTGTCGGCGTCCGGGGGCCAAACGCAGTATTTT.

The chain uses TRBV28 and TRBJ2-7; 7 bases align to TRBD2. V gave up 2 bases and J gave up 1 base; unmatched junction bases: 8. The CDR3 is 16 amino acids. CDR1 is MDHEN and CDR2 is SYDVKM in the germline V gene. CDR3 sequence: CASSLVGWGGSYEQYF. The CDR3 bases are TGTGCCAGCAGTTTAGTCGGCTGGGGAGGGTCCTACGAGCAGTACTTC.